This is a list of T cell receptor beta chains from one sample in a study of control samples from healthy donors and cancer patients. The assay was immunoSEQ multiplex PCR, and TCRdb's table has in-frame clones only and misses some. Of approximately 100,000 clones listed, around 89% are singletons. The sequencing input was blood. These receptors originate from a woman in her 50s in good health. Both conserved end residues are part of each CDR3. D genes are given only for firm matches. The size entry is marked missing in some rows and otherwise reads once, few, many or a size class.

-	-	TRBV2	14	TRBJ1-5	TGTGCCAGCAGCGATAGGCGAAGGTATCAGCCCCAGCATTTT	CASSDRRRYQPQHF
-	-	TRBV27	13	TRBJ2-7	TGTGCCAGCAGTTTGGCCGGGCGACACGAGCAGTACTTC	CASSLAGRHEQYF
TRBD2	-	TRBV7-9	17	TRBJ2-2	TGTGCCAGCAGCCCGAGAAGTGCGGGGGGCGACACCGGGGAGCTGTTTTTT	CASSPRSAGGDTGELFF
-	few	TRBV6-2/TRBV6-3	14	TRBJ1-2	TGTGCCAGCAGTTACTCACCAGGTACCTATGGCTACACCTTC	CASSYSPGTYGYTF
-	-	TRBV7-8	15	TRBJ2-3	TGTGCCAGCAGCTTAGAACGGGTAGTCACAGATACGCAGTATTTT	CASSLERVVTDTQYF
-	-	TRBV6-4	13	TRBJ2-3	TGTGCCAGCAGTGGGGGTGATACAGATACGCAGTATTTT	CASSGGDTDTQYF
-	once	TRBV6-2/TRBV6-3	15	TRBJ2-7	TGTGCCAGCAGTCAACCCTTAGACCCTGGCTACGAGCAGTACTTC	CASSQPLDPGYEQYF
-	-	TRBV4-3	13	TRBJ2-3	TGCGCCAGCAGCCAAGAGCTGGACAGAACGCAGTATTTT	CASSQELDRTQYF
-	-	TRBV1	19	TRBJ2-4	TGCACCAAATCAGTCTGGCGTCAGCGGGGGGTCCTAGCCAAAAACATTCAGTACTTC	CTKSVWRQRGVLAKNIQYF
TRBD2	-	TRBV4-3	17	TRBJ2-1	TGCGCCAGCAGCCAAGATGGGAGCGGGAGCTCCTACAATGAGCAGTTCTTC	CASSQDGSGSSYNEQFF
-	-	TRBV4-3	14	TRBJ2-3	TGCGCCAGCAGGGGCTGGGGAGAAGGGGATACGCAGTATTTT	CASRGWGEGDTQYF
-	-	TRBV7-2	14	TRBJ1-1	TGTGCCAGCAGCTTCTCGAGGGCGAACACTGAAGCTTTCTTT	CASSFSRANTEAFF
TRBD1	few	TRBV2	15	TRBJ2-6	TGTGCCAGCAGGGACAGGGTTGCGGGGGCCAACGTCCTGACTTTC	CASRDRVAGANVLTF
-	-	TRBV18	13	TRBJ1-1	TGTGCCAGCCAGAGGGGGGGAAACACTGAAGCTTTCTTT	CASQRGGNTEAFF
-	-	TRBV19	15	TRBJ2-5	TGTGCCAGTAGTATTTCGGGGGTAGCTCAAGAGACCCAGTACTTC	CASSISGVAQETQYF
-	few	TRBV5-6	16	TRBJ1-1	TGTGCCACCCAGCTTTTGACCGAACAAAGGATTGCTGAAGCTTTCTTT	CATQLLTEQRIAEAFF
TRBD1	-	TRBV5-1	15	TRBJ2-2	TGCGCCAGCAGCTTCAGGGACAGGGACACCGGGGAGCTGTTTTTT	CASSFRDRDTGELFF
-	-	TRBV5-6	18	TRBJ1-4	TGTGCCAGCAGCTTGGTCGGGGGCCCGGTCGTTGTCAAGAAAAAACTGTTTTTT	CASSLVGGPVVVKKKLFF
-	once	TRBV7-3	17	TRBJ2-6	TGTGCCAGCAGCTCGGGTTTCAGAGGCTCTGGGGCCAACGTCCTGACTTTC	CASSSGFRGSGANVLTF
TRBD1	-	TRBV4-1	22	TRBJ2-4	TGCGCCAGCAGCCAAGAAATGGTCCCTGACAGGGGCCAAGAACTAGCCAAAAACATTCAGTACTTC	CASSQEMVPDRGQELAKNIQYF
TRBD1	-	TRBV5-1	17	TRBJ2-1	TGCGCCAGCAGCTCGACCGCCGGGACAGGGACCTACAATGAGCAGTTCTTC	CASSSTAGTGTYNEQFF
-	-	TRBV12-3/TRBV12-4	11	TRBJ2-5	TGTGCCAGCAGTTCCATGGGGACCCAGTACTTC	CASSSMGTQYF
-	-	TRBV6-1	17	TRBJ2-1	TGTGCCAGCAGTGTTCCCTTTGGGGGGGGGCCCTACAATGAGCAGTTCTTC	CASSVPFGGGPYNEQFF
TRBD2	-	TRBV6-1	16	TRBJ2-1	TGTGCCAGCAGTGAAGCCGTAGCGGGAGGAAACAATGAGCAGTTCTTC	CASSEAVAGGNNEQFF
TRBD1	-	TRBV4-2	17	TRBJ1-2	TGTGCCAGCAGCCAAGATGGGGGAACAGGGGGCCCGTCTGGCTACACCTTC	CASSQDGGTGGPSGYTF
-	-	TRBV3-1/TRBV3-2	13	TRBJ2-2	TGTGCCAGCAGCCAACAAGGGGCCGGGGAGCTGTTTTTT	CASSQQGAGELFF
-	-	TRBV29-1	16	TRBJ2-3	TGCAGCGTTGAAGGCTCGACGGGGGCTAGCACAGATACGCAGTATTTT	CSVEGSTGASTDTQYF
TRBD2	-	TRBV7-3	14	TRBJ2-1	TGTGCCAGCAGCACGGGACTAGACTACAATGAGCAGTTCTTC	CASSTGLDYNEQFF
TRBD2	-	TRBV5-1	16	TRBJ2-1	TGCGCCAGCAGCGGGACCGGGACTAGCGCTGCGGATGAGCAGTTCTTC	CASSGTGTSAADEQFF
TRBD1	-	TRBV3-1/TRBV3-2	16	TRBJ2-2	TGTGCCAGCAGCCAAGAGGGACAGGCGAACACCGGGGAGCTGTTTTTT	CASSQEGQANTGELFF
TRBD1	-	TRBV6-5	14	TRBJ2-7	TGTGCCAGCAGCCGGACAGGGGGCTTGGTCGAGCAGTACTTC	CASSRTGGLVEQYF
-	-	TRBV6-1	15	TRBJ2-3	TGTGCCAGCAGTGATTCCGGGTACCACGCAGATACGCAGTATTTT	CASSDSGYHADTQYF
TRBD1	once	TRBV7-2	14	TRBJ1-4	TGTGCCAGCAGCTTTTTGACAGGGGGTGAAAAACTGTTTTTT	CASSFLTGGEKLFF
-	-	TRBV2	13	TRBJ1-4	TGTGCCATTCCTTCCGAGGCAGATGAAAAACTGTTTTTT	CAIPSEADEKLFF
-	once	TRBV30	15	TRBJ2-7	TGTGCCTGGACCTCGGGTACATTGAGCTCCTACGAGCAGTACTTC	CAWTSGTLSSYEQYF
-	-	TRBV4-1	16	TRBJ1-4	TGCGCCAGCAGCCAAGTCGTAGGGGGAACTAATGAAAAACTGTTTTTT	CASSQVVGGTNEKLFF
-	-	TRBV11-2	14	TRBJ1-5	TGTGCCAGCAGCTTAACCGATGGGAATCAGCCCCAGCATTTT	CASSLTDGNQPQHF
-	-	TRBV9	12	TRBJ2-3	TGTGCCAGCAGCTCGAACCTTGATACGCAGTATTTT	CASSSNLDTQYF
TRBD2	-	TRBV27	18	TRBJ2-4	TGTGCCAGCAGTATACCGGGACTAGCGGGAGGTTCTAAAAACATTCAGTACTTC	CASSIPGLAGGSKNIQYF
-	once	TRBV6-4	15	TRBJ1-2	TGTGCCAGCAGTGACTCTTCAGGCGGACAATATGGCTACACCTTC	CASSDSSGGQYGYTF